The 26 T cell receptor beta chains in this list originate from one sample, sequenced in a study of blood T cells in healthy people across ages. Combining a sample-barcoded 5' primer with a J-beta primer mix, a second PCR ran for 7 to 11 cycles. TCRdb re-called the 5' RACE reads with MiXCR, one entry per CDR3 protein. The sample gives about 800,000 distinct CDR3 sequences, roughly 64% of which show up once; about 20% is in the top ten. The sample consisted of blood. These receptors originate from a man younger than 40 in good health.

This clonotype has a count of ten or more. V and J are TRBV7-2 and TRBJ2-1; 7 bases match TRBD2. The V gene's germline CDR1 is SGHTA and CDR2 FQGNSA. Trimming took 3 bases from V and 9 from J; bases not matched to a gene: 11. The length of the CDR3 is 15 residues. CDR3 amino acids: CASSFVVGGASEQFF. The CDR3 DNA reads TGTGCCAGCAGCTTCGTAGTGGGAGGGGCGAGTGAGCAGTTCTTC.

This chain joins TRBV5-5 and TRBJ2-1; possibly TRBD1 or TRBD2 for D (5 bases each). The germline V and J ends were trimmed by 10 bases and 0 bases, with 17 bases remaining between them. Germline CDR1 reads SGHKS; CDR2 reads YYEKEE (reference sequence). This CDR3 comprises 15 residues. The CDR3 DNA follows: TGTGCCTCCCTCTCGGGGCAGAACTCCTACAATGAGCAGTTCTTC. Amino acid sequence: CASLSGQNSYNEQFF.

The rearrangement links TRBV20-1 to TRBJ1-2; D ambiguous. The CDR3 consists of 13 residues. Germline assignment: CDR1 DFQATT and CDR2 SNEGSKA (reference sequence). Trimming took off 2 bases at V and 2 bases at J, with 9 bases between the two ends. Here the CDR3 reads CSARKQENYGYTF. The CDR3 coding sequence is TGCAGTGCTAGAAAGCAGGAGAACTATGGCTACACCTTC.

V usage is TRBV9 and J usage is TRBJ2-3, with a possible D match to TRBD1 (6 bases). CDR1 is SGDLS and CDR2 is YYNGEE in the germline V gene. The V end lost 3 bases, the J end lost 3 bases, and 14 bases lay between the germline ends. This CDR3 contains 15 residues. The CDR3 protein is CASSERSGTTDTQYF. In DNA, the CDR3 is TGTGCCAGCAGCGAAAGATCGGGGACAACAGATACGCAGTATTTT.

This clonotype has a handful of counts. The rearrangement links TRBV7-9 to TRBJ2-3; D is unclear. The V and J ends lost 5 bases and 1 base respectively, with 16 bases between them. From germline, CDR1 is SEHNR and CDR2 FQNEAQ (reference sequence). CDR3 length equals 16 residues. In DNA form, the CDR3 reads TGTGCCAGCAGCCCCGGTCTGTACGGTGGCACAGATACGCAGTATTTT. Amino acid sequence: CASSPGLYGGTDTQYF.

Only a few counts were recorded for this clonotype. This chain links TRBV2 with TRBJ2-7; D not resolved. The germline V and J ends were trimmed by 4 bases and 7 bases, with 8 bases remaining between them. This CDR3 is built from 11 residues. In germline, CDR1 is SNHLY, CDR2 FYNNEI. CDR3 in DNA: TGTGCCAGCAGTGGGAACTGGGAGCAGTACTTC. As protein: CASSGNWEQYF.

V and J are TRBV7-2 and TRBJ1-2; a possible D gene is TRBD1 (6 bases). The germline gives CDR1 SGHTA, CDR2 FQGNSA. The V and J ends lost 5 bases and 7 bases respectively, with 20 bases between them. CDR3 length: 15 amino acids. CDR3 protein: CASSLGHPGSSGYTF. The CDR3 bases are TGTGCCAGCAGCCTGGGACACCCCGGATCTTCTGGCTACACCTTC.

The chain recombines TRBV6-4 with TRBJ2-1; 12 bases are a match to TRBD2. Germline V gives CDR1 MRHNA, CDR2 SNTAGT. The CDR3 is 15 residues long. The trim removed 3 bases at V and 9 bases at J, leaving 6 bases unmatched. The CDR3 reads CASSETSGSVGEQFF. DNA of the CDR3: TGTGCCAGCAGTGAGACTAGCGGGAGTGTGGGTGAGCAGTTCTTC.

DNA of the CDR3: TGCAGCGCTTCCGATAGGGAAAAAGCCTATGGCTACACCTTC. The encoded protein is CSASDREKAYGYTF. The chain recombines TRBV29-1 with TRBJ1-2; D is unresolved. Trimming took off 7 bases at V and 4 bases at J, with 19 bases between the two ends. The germline CDR1 and CDR2 sequences are SQVTM and ANQGSEA. This CDR3 is built from 14 residues.

The table lists this clonotype with a few counts. The chain recombines TRBV2 with TRBJ1-2, with D unclear. The V end lost 6 bases, the J end lost 6 bases, and 17 bases lay between the germline ends. Germline assignment: CDR1 SNHLY and CDR2 FYNNEI. The CDR3 contains 14 residues. In nucleotides, the CDR3 is TGTGCCAGCAGCGCTGCGGTACGGACGGATGGCTACACCTTC. Translated, it gives CASSAAVRTDGYTF.

Details on this clonotype: One end of the junction varies from germline; a read error may be responsible. The chain uses TRBV5-5 and TRBJ2-3; 11 bases are shared with TRBD2. The CDR3 consists of 18 residues. Germline V gene sequence: CDR1 SGHKS, CDR2 YYEKEE (reference sequence). The chain's CDR3 is CTSSLVLAGVGLTDTQYF. CDR3 DNA sequence: TGTACCAGCAGCTTGGTACTAGCGGGAGTAGGTCTCACAGATACGCAGTATTTT. The full variable domain, its missing parts supplied by reference TRBV5-5 and TRBJ2-3, is DAGVTQSPTHLIKTRGQQVTLRCSPISGHKSVSWYQQVLGQGPQFIFQYYEKEERGRGNFPDRFSARQFPNYSSELNVNALLLGDSALYLCTSSLVLAGVGLTDTQYFGPGTRLTVL.

This clonotype was counted between two and nine times. The rearrangement joins TRBV20-1 to TRBJ2-5; D call uncertain. CDR3 length: 12 amino acids. Germline V CDR1 and CDR2: DFQATT, SNEGSKA (reference sequence). Trimming shortened V by 1 base and J by 4 bases, and 7 bases separated the two germline ends. This chain's CDR3 is CSARGPTETQYF. DNA of the CDR3: TGCAGTGCTAGAGGTCCGACAGAGACCCAGTACTTC.

Only a few counts were recorded for this clonotype. The rearrangement joins TRBV28 to TRBJ2-4; a weak D match, TRBD2 (5 bases). The CDR3 extends over 14 amino acids. Per the germline V gene, CDR1 is MDHEN and CDR2 is SYDVKM. The ends were cut back, 3 bases at V and 0 bases at J, with 6 bases in the middle. The CDR3 DNA is TGTGCCAGCAGTTTTGGACTAGCCAAAAACATTCAGTACTTC. This gives the protein CASSFGLAKNIQYF.

The chain couples TRBV14 to TRBJ2-3; D may match TRBD1 or TRBD2 (5 bases each). Trimming removed 0 bases at V and 5 bases at J, with 9 bases between. Germline lookup yields CDR1 SGHDN and CDR2 FVKESK. This CDR3 comprises 14 residues. The CDR3 nucleotides read TGTGCCAGCAGCCAAGATATTGGGGGAGATACGCAGTATTTT. Translating it yields CASSQDIGGDTQYF.

The rearrangement joins TRBV25-1 to TRBJ2-7; tentatively, D is TRBD1 (7 bases). This CDR3 is built from 13 residues. The germline V and J ends were trimmed by 3 bases and 7 bases, with 13 bases remaining between them. Germline lookup yields CDR1 MGHDK and CDR2 SYGVNS. CDR3 bases: TGTGCCAGCAGTGAGGAGGGGGCGAATGAGCAGTACTTC. Translating it yields CASSEEGANEQYF.

CDR3 loop: CASSLVLTEEQFF. For the CDR3, the DNA is TGTGCCAGCAGCCTAGTCCTCACAGAGGAGCAGTTCTTC. This rearrangement joins TRBV5-6 to TRBJ2-1; D gene unclear. The V end was cut by 4 bases, the J end by 10 bases, with 15 bases between. Per germline, CDR1 SGHDT and CDR2 YYEEEE. CDR3 length equals 13 residues. Full variable domain (outside the CDR3, taken from reference TRBV5-6 and TRBJ2-1): DAGVTQSPTHLIKTRGQQVTLRCSPKSGHDTVSWYQQALGQGPQFIFQYYEEEERQRGNFPDRFSGHQFPNYSSELNVNALLLGDSALYLCASSLVLTEEQFFGPGTRLTVL.

The chain carries TRBV18 and TRBJ2-5; TRBD1 might be the D (6 bases). Germline V gene sequence: CDR1 KGHSH, CDR2 LQKENI. Trimming shortened V by 3 bases and J by 4 bases, and 15 bases separated the two germline ends. This CDR3 is built from 15 residues. In DNA form, the CDR3 reads TGTGCCAGCTCACCGAATCCTAGAGGGGGAGAGACCCAGTACTTC. It yields the protein CASSPNPRGGETQYF.

As regards this clonotype: At one boundary the junction diverges from the germline segment, which might be a read error. The J gene is TRBJ2-7, the V gene TRBV13; 7 nucleotides match TRBD1. The J call is uncertain, as TRBJ2-5 better fits the DNA end. CDR1 PRHDT and CDR2 FYEKMQ come from the germline V gene (reference sequence). This CDR3 comprises 14 residues. CDR3: CTSSDRQGRETQYF. The CDR3 DNA follows: TGTACCAGCAGCGATAGACAGGGACGTGAGACCCAGTACTTC.

About this clonotype itself: Mismatch with germline at one junction end may stem from a read error. The V call is TRBV29-1, the J call TRBJ2-7, with D perhaps given as TRBD1 or TRBD2 (5 bases each). Germline V gene data show CDR1 as SQVTM and CDR2 as ANQGSEA. The CDR3 is 12 amino acids. This chain's CDR3 is CSVGGSSCEQYF. The CDR3 region has the DNA TGCAGCGTTGGGGGGTCGTCCTGCGAGCAGTACTTC.

The chain carries TRBV6-1 and TRBJ1-1; D possibly corresponds to TRBD1 (5 bases). V was trimmed by 3 bases and J by 0 bases, leaving 14 bases between them. This CDR3 has 16 residues. The germline CDR1 and CDR2 sequences are MNHNS and SASEGT. DNA of the CDR3: TGTGCCAGCAGTGATCCGCCGACAGTTCTGAACACTGAAGCTTTCTTT. This gives the protein CASSDPPTVLNTEAFF.

The gene calls are TRBV11-2 and TRBJ2-3, with TRBD2 identical over 7 bases. This CDR3 is 16 amino acids long. CDR1 is SGHAT, CDR2 FQNNGV, per germline. V was clipped by 5 bases and J by 0 bases; unmatched bases: 8. The DNA of the CDR3 is TGTGCCAGCAGCCTGATCGCGGGAGTAAGCACAGATACGCAGTATTTT. It is translated as CASSLIAGVSTDTQYF.

The chain uses TRBV20-1 and TRBJ1-1; D ambiguous. The germline CDR1 and CDR2 sequences are DFQATT and SNEGSKA (reference sequence). V dropped 3 bases and J dropped 5 bases, with 19 bases sitting between them. The CDR3 is 15 residues long. Here the CDR3 reads CSARDHQTRWTEAFF. The CDR3 coding sequence is TGCAGTGCTAGGGACCATCAGACTCGTTGGACTGAAGCTTTCTTT.

This clonotype was observed a handful of times. The rearrangement links TRBV25-1 to TRBJ2-5; 7 nucleotides match TRBD1. Germline V gene sequence: CDR1 MGHDK, CDR2 SYGVNS. V shed 4 bases and J 5 bases; nucleotides not matched to a gene: 7. The CDR3 is 14 amino acids. The CDR3: CASSAYGTAETQYF. Here the CDR3 DNA reads TGTGCCAGCAGTGCCTACGGGACAGCGGAGACCCAGTACTTC.

The chain links TRBV6-1 to TRBJ2-7; D gene uncertain. The germline CDR1 and CDR2 sequences are MNHNS and SASEGT. The CDR3 is 11 amino acids. Deletions cut 3 bases from V and 6 bases from J, with 6 bases between. CDR3 residues: CASSDHREQYF. The CDR3 region has the DNA TGTGCCAGCAGTGACCACCGCGAGCAGTACTTC.

In this sample, this clonotype turned up once. The junction does not match germline at one end; this may be a read error. For the CDR3, the DNA is TGCGTCAGCAGCTTGCGGGGGAACACCGGGGAGCTGTTTTTT. It translates to CVSSLRGNTGELFF. This rearrangement joins TRBV5-1 to TRBJ2-2; possibly TRBD2 for D (6 bases). The CDR3 spans 14 residues. The germline CDR1 and CDR2 sequences are SGHRS and YFSETQ.

The chain combines TRBV5-1 with TRBJ2-3; unclear D gene. V was pared by 0 bases and J by 0 bases, with 11 bases between. The CDR3 is 16 residues long. The germline gives CDR1 SGHRS, CDR2 YFSETQ. The CDR3 coding sequence is TGCGCCAGCAGCTTGGGGGCAGTAACTAGCACAGATACGCAGTATTTT. It yields the protein CASSLGAVTSTDTQYF.